The rows below give T cell receptor beta chains drawn from one sample of a study of T-cell reconstitution after alpha-beta-depleted transplantation in children. TCRdb used MiXCR to reprocess the PCR reads, holding one entry per CDR3 protein. The sample carries about 540,000 distinct CDR3 sequences, 18% recorded once. Sequencing was performed on PBMCs from the stem cell graft donor, taken from the stem cell graft. All receptors derive from a human donor who donated a stem cell graft to a child with acute lymphoblastic leukemia. Both conserved end residues are part of each CDR3. A D gene is named only where the DNA matches it firmly. Expanded clones are given a class, and other clones once, few, many or no size at all.

J gene,clone size,D gene,V gene,CDR3 protein,CDR3 DNA
TRBJ2-1,many,NA,TRBV29-1,CSVGDNEQFF,TGCAGCGTTGGGGACAATGAGCAGTTCTTC
TRBJ1-3,few,NA,TRBV4-1,CASSHLPQGVGNTIYF,TGCGCCAGCAGCCATCTACCCCAGGGAGTTGGAAACACCATATATTTT
TRBJ2-3,few,NA,TRBV20-1,CSASDSRRPDTQYF,TGCAGTGCTAGTGACTCACGTCGCCCAGATACGCAGTATTTT
TRBJ2-5,NA,TRBD1,TRBV20-1,CSARDERAGGPQETHYF,TGCAGTGCTAGAGATGAAAGGGCAGGGGGCCCTCAAGAGACCCATTACTTC
TRBJ1-1,NA,TRBD1,TRBV5-1,CASSFQGVAEAFF,TGCGCCAGCAGCTTCCAGGGGGTGGCTGAAGCTTTCTTT
TRBJ2-5,NA,TRBD2,TRBV18,CASSPNGGPAGGSLWTQYF,TGTGCCAGCTCACCCAACGGGGGCCCAGCGGGAGGGTCCCTGTGGACCCAGTACTTC
TRBJ1-6,many,NA,TRBV30,CAWSVLVRGNSPLHF,TGTGCCTGGAGTGTACTCGTCAGGGGTAATTCACCCCTCCACTTT
TRBJ2-1,NA,TRBD2,TRBV5-1,CASSRLRGNPKLAHRSSYNEQFF,TGCGCCAGCAGCCGGTTGCGGGGGAACCCCAAACTAGCGCACAGGAGCTCCTACAATGAGCAGTTCTTC
TRBJ2-5,few,NA,TRBV3-1,CASSQADRTPRETQYF,TGTGCCAGCAGCCAAGCCGACAGGACTCCTCGGGAGACCCAGTACTTC
TRBJ1-2,NA,NA,TRBV5-1,CASRWGRGYTF,TGCGCCAGCAGATGGGGTCGCGGCTACACCTTC
TRBJ2-7,NA,TRBD2,TRBV20-1,CSARLPGLAGDEQYF,TGCAGTGCTAGGCTACCGGGACTAGCGGGAGACGAGCAGTACTTC
TRBJ2-1,NA,NA,TRBV7-2,CASSPRLLAYNEQFF,TGTGCCAGCAGCCCCCGGCTCCTAGCCTACAATGAGCAGTTCTTC
TRBJ1-2,NA,NA,TRBV4-1,CASSQVAGYGYTF,TGCGCCAGCAGCCAAGTCGCAGGCTATGGCTACACCTTC
TRBJ2-1,many,NA,TRBV5-1,CASKEESSYNEQFF,TGCGCCAGCAAAGAGGAAAGCTCCTACAATGAGCAGTTCTTC
TRBJ2-7,NA,NA,TRBV25-1,CASSEWVGQSYEQYF,TGTGCCAGCAGTGAATGGGTTGGGCAGTCCTACGAGCAGTACTTC
TRBJ2-1,NA,TRBD1,TRBV5-1,CASANQGARYNEQFF,TGCGCCAGCGCCAATCAGGGGGCGCGGTACAATGAGCAGTTCTTC
TRBJ2-7,many,NA,TRBV12-3/TRBV12-4,CASSLGRGPAREQYF,TGTGCCAGCAGTTTAGGGCGTGGGCCAGCGAGGGAGCAGTACTTC
TRBJ1-1,many,NA,TRBV20-1,CSARLSDTEAFF,TGCAGTGCTAGACTTTCTGACACTGAAGCTTTCTTT
TRBJ2-3,few,NA,TRBV5-1,CASSFGQQAYTDTQYF,TGCGCCAGCAGCTTTGGTCAACAGGCATACACAGATACGCAGTATTTT
TRBJ2-7,few,NA,TRBV27,CASSLGPVGSTYYEQYF,TGTGCCAGCAGTTTAGGGCCAGTCGGTTCCACCTACTACGAGCAGTACTTC
TRBJ1-5,few,NA,TRBV5-1,CASSLDTGNQPQHF,TGCGCCAGCAGCTTGGATACGGGCAATCAGCCCCAGCATTTT
TRBJ1-2,many,NA,TRBV12-3/TRBV12-4,CASSLGQVYGYTF,TGTGCCAGCAGCCTGGGACAAGTCTATGGCTACACCTTC
TRBJ2-7,few,TRBD1,TRBV5-1,CASSGLDRQYEQYF,TGCGCCAGCAGCGGGCTGGACAGGCAGTACGAGCAGTACTTC
TRBJ2-7,NA,TRBD2,TRBV18,CASSTSGRRYEQYF,TGTGCCAGCTCAACTAGCGGGAGGAGGTACGAGCAGTACTTC
TRBJ2-5,few,TRBD2,TRBV18,CASSHGTSGETQYF,TGTGCCAGCTCCCATGGGACTAGCGGAGAGACCCAGTACTTC
TRBJ2-7,NA,NA,TRBV2,CASSGREILDEQYF,TGTGCCAGCAGTGGCAGGGAAATTCTCGACGAGCAGTACTTC
TRBJ2-3,NA,NA,TRBV20-1,CSASPSTDTQYF,TGCAGTGCTAGCCCGAGCACAGATACGCAGTATTTT
TRBJ2-1,NA,TRBD2,TRBV25-1,CASSDWTSGNNEQFF,TGTGCCAGCAGTGACTGGACTAGCGGAAACAATGAGCAGTTCTTC
TRBJ1-1,few,NA,TRBV20-1,CSARDRGLYTEAFF,TGCAGTGCTAGAGATCGAGGATTATACACTGAAGCTTTCTTT
TRBJ2-5,NA,NA,TRBV4-1,CASSQIPTGQETQYF,TGCGCCAGCAGCCAGATCCCGACAGGACAAGAGACCCAGTACTTC
TRBJ1-5,NA,NA,TRBV12-3/TRBV12-4,CASSWDGPNQPQHF,TGTGCCAGCAGTTGGGACGGCCCCAATCAGCCCCAGCATTTT
TRBJ2-7,NA,TRBD1,TRBV27,CASSLAPRQGYEQYF,TGTGCCAGCAGTTTAGCCCCCAGACAGGGGTACGAGCAGTACTTC
TRBJ2-3,few,NA,TRBV7-3,CASSLMVGGDTQYF,TGTGCCAGCAGCTTAATGGTAGGAGGAGATACGCAGTATTTT
TRBJ1-1,NA,TRBD1,TRBV20-1,CSASRTGRRSEAFF,TGCAGTGCGAGCAGGACAGGGAGGCGGTCGGAAGCTTTCTTT
TRBJ2-2,NA,TRBD1,TRBV7-3,CASSVTGTGNTGELFF,TGTGCCAGCAGCGTCACCGGGACAGGGAACACCGGGGAGCTGTTTTTT
TRBJ2-5,NA,NA,TRBV7-2,CASSSPGGYATQYF,TGTGCCAGCAGCTCCCCTGGGGGGTATGCGACCCAGTACTTC
TRBJ2-3,few,NA,TRBV7-9,CASREGAWSTDTQYF,TGTGCCAGCAGGGAGGGCGCTTGGAGCACAGATACGCAGTATTTT
TRBJ2-7,few,NA,TRBV9,CASSVAIGSEQYF,TGTGCCAGCAGCGTAGCGATCGGGAGCGAGCAGTACTTC
TRBJ1-1,NA,NA,TRBV29-1,CSVEENTEAFF,TGCAGCGTTGAAGAGAACACTGAAGCTTTCTTT
TRBJ1-1,few,TRBD1,TRBV19,CASTPTGVAEAFF,TGTGCCAGTACCCCGACAGGGGTGGCTGAAGCTTTCTTT
TRBJ2-1,few,NA,TRBV5-1,CASRLGVGAPNEQFF,TGCGCCAGCCGCCTGGGTGTGGGGGCACCCAATGAGCAGTTCTTC
TRBJ2-1,many,TRBD2,TRBV5-1,CASSPWTSGSLNEQFF,TGCGCCAGCAGCCCATGGACTAGCGGGAGCTTGAATGAGCAGTTCTTC
TRBJ2-7,many,NA,TRBV20-1,CSAHLSEPYEQYF,TGCAGTGCTCATCTTAGCGAACCCTACGAGCAGTACTTC
TRBJ2-2,few,TRBD1,TRBV9,CASSRDRGHGELFF,TGTGCCAGCAGCCGGGACAGGGGCCACGGGGAGCTGTTTTTT
TRBJ2-7,few,TRBD1,TRBV18,CASSPPTGRFYEQYF,TGTGCCAGCTCACCACCGACAGGGCGTTTCTACGAGCAGTACTTC
TRBJ2-5,once,NA,TRBV4-1,CASSLIDGSSQETQYF,TGCGCCAGCAGCCTCATAGACGGGTCTTCCCAAGAGACCCAGTACTTC
TRBJ1-4,NA,NA,TRBV6-5,CASSSKFAQGLNEKLFF,TGTGCCAGCAGTTCAAAATTCGCACAGGGCCTTAATGAAAAACTGTTTTTT
TRBJ1-5,few,NA,TRBV4-1,CASSQDQGIEGQPQHF,TGCGCCAGCAGCCAAGATCAGGGAATCGAGGGGCAGCCCCAGCATTTT
TRBJ2-7,few,NA,TRBV15,CATSSETGEQYF,TGTGCCACCAGCAGCGAAACAGGCGAGCAGTACTTC
TRBJ1-5,few,TRBD1,TRBV19,CASSTAGQSNQPQHF,TGTGCCAGTAGTACCGCGGGACAGAGTAATCAGCCCCAGCATTTT
TRBJ2-7,NA,TRBD2,TRBV5-5,CASSWGGAPSYEQYF,TGTGCCAGCAGCTGGGGAGGGGCCCCGTCCTACGAGCAGTACTTC
TRBJ2-1,NA,TRBD2,TRBV12-5,CASGLGLAPNEQFF,TGTGCTAGTGGTTTGGGACTAGCACCCAATGAGCAGTTCTTC
TRBJ2-5,few,NA,TRBV6-4,CASSDPGETQYF,TGTGCCAGCAGTGACCCGGGAGAGACCCAGTACTTC
TRBJ2-1,NA,NA,TRBV9,CASSVDAGSEQFF,TGTGCCAGCAGCGTAGATGCGGGGTCCGAGCAGTTCTTC
TRBJ2-3,few,NA,TRBV9,CASSAFGETDTQYF,TGTGCCAGCAGCGCCTTCGGGGAGACAGATACGCAGTATTTT
TRBJ1-1,NA,TRBD1,TRBV7-9,CASSWGDRGITEAFF,TGTGCCAGCAGCTGGGGGGACAGGGGGATCACTGAAGCTTTCTTT
TRBJ2-7,many,NA,TRBV20-1,CSARRTASYEQYF,TGCAGTGCTAGACGGACAGCCTCCTACGAGCAGTACTTC
TRBJ2-5,many,NA,TRBV6-4,CASSDSPQETQYF,TGTGCCAGCAGTGACTCCCCCCAAGAGACCCAGTACTTC
TRBJ1-1,NA,NA,TRBV7-9,CASSLDGQRSTEAFF,TGTGCCAGCAGCTTAGACGGGCAAAGGAGTACTGAAGCTTTCTTT
TRBJ2-1,few,TRBD2,TRBV3-1,CASSQDRLAVNNEQFF,TGTGCCAGCAGCCAAGATCGGCTAGCGGTAAACAATGAGCAGTTCTTC